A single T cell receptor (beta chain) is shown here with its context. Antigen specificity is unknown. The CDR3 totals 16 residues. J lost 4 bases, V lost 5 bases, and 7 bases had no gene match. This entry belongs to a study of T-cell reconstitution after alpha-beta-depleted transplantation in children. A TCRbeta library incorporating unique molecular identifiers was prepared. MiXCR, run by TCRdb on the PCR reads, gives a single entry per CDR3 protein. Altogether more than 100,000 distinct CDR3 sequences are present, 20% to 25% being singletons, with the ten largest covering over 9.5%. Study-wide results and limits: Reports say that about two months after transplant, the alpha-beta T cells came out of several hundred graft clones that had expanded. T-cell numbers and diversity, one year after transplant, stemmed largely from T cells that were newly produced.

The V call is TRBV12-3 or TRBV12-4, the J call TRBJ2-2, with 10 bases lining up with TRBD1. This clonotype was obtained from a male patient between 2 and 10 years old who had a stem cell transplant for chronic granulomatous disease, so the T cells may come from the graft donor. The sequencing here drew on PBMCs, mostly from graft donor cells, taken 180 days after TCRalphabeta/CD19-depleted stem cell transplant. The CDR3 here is CASSLDRGGVTGELFF. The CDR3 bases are TGTGCCAGCAGTCTGGACAGGGGGGGTGTCACCGGGGAGCTGTTTTTT.